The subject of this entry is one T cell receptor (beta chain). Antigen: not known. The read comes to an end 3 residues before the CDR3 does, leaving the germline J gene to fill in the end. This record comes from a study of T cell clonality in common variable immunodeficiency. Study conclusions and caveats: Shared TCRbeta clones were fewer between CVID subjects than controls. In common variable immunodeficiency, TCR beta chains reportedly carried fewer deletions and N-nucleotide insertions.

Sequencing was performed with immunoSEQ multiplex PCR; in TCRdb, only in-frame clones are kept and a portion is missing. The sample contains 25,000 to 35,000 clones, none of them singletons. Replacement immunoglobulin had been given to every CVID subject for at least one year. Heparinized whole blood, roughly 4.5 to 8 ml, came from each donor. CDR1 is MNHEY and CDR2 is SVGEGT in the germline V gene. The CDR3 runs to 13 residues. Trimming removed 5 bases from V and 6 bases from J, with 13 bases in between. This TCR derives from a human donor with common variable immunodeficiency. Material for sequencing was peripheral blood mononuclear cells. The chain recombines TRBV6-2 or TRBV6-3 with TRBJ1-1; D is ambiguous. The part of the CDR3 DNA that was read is TGTGCCAGCAGTAGTGTTGTAGGGTCTGAA. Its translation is CASSSVVGSE. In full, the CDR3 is CASSSVVGSEAFF.